Described below is a single T cell receptor beta chain sequence and its context. This clonotype was recorded many times. The antigen this receptor binds is unknown. Per-nucleotide qualities are absent, and no much larger clonotype sits a single base away. Trimming costs V 2 bases and J 4 bases, and their ends lie 9 bases apart. Taken from the germline V gene, the CDR1 and CDR2 loops are SGHTA and FQGTGA. The CDR3 goes from the cysteine to the phenylalanine over 13 residues. Solely the CDR3 DNA is kept, with 39 bases framed from the first base. This sample is part of a study of identical twins (TCRdb year 2016). Turning to the overall study: The study deep-sequenced TCR alpha and beta repertoires from monozygotic twins, unrelated adults of various ages and cord blood to test whether fetal clonotypes persist. To rule out contamination, the twin experiments were replicated at different times with different library preparation protocols.

General findings and caveats noted by the study authors: Recombination models systematically underestimated out-of-frame TCR alpha sharing in monozygotic twins but agreed with sharing between unrelated individuals. Conclusions relied on cross-sectional statistical analysis, since the same donors could not be followed over many years. Fewer insertions were carried by abundant cord blood beta clonotypes; a weaker similar trend was observed in young adult naive repertoires, while no such trend was observed in memory repertoires. The excess sharing between twins in beta out-of-frame sequences was weaker because fewer shared sequences reduced the signal-to-noise ratio. Out-of-frame TCR alpha sequences shared between twins showed an excess of low generation-probability sequences compared with coincidental sharing between unrelated individuals. Zero-insertion analyses could be partly confounded by invariant T cells such as MAIT and iNKT, though diverse VJ usage argued against such confounding for most clonotypes.

The library came from 5' RACE. The instrument was an Illumina HiSeq 2000. Template switching introduced a universal primer binding site; the final cDNA contained a unique molecular identifier, enabling accurate counting of TCR cDNA molecules. Specific primers in the conserved constant-segment region were used to synthesize first-strand cDNA for TCR alpha and beta chains. To control for contamination, every cDNA library was double barcoded, receiving both a SMART-Mk sample barcode and Illumina barcodes. TruSeq adapter sequences along with Illumina sample barcodes were introduced in two successive PCR steps. The Illumina HiSeq platform was used with custom primers to sequence TCR alpha and beta cDNA libraries. For the original study's pipeline: MiGEC processed the raw reads to extract unique molecular identifiers, while MiXCR was used to determine the CDR3 positions. Recombination models were inferred per individual with the repgenHMM and IGoR tools using an EM algorithm. Shared clonotype analysis was performed with the tcR package in R, normalizing sharing by the product of cloneset sizes. Out-of-frame nonproductive sequences were analyzed to study raw recombination free of thymic and clonal selection effects. In TCRdb, the public reads were trimmed at Q25 with fastp and aligned with MiXCR, with productive beta chains retained. Rows with one shared CDR3 protein collapse into an entry with the most common genes and DNA. None of the V and J calls come from the authors' own analysis; TCRdb made them. The sample has more than 350,000 distinct CDR3 sequences on record, approximately 8.7% of them singletons. Around 8.6% of the sample is held by the ten biggest clonotypes.

All donors were healthy Caucasians. Three unrelated non-twin adults were also sequenced: a male aged 18 to 29, a male aged 50 to 60 and a female aged 50 to 60. Miltenyi CD45RO+ enrichment and human naive T-cell isolation kits were used to isolate memory (CD45RO+) and naive T cells from PBMC. The TCR was taken from a woman in her forties or fifties in good health. The chain employs TRBV7-3 and TRBJ2-7; the D segment could be TRBD1, given 7 matching bases. Sequenced sample: naive T cells sorted from blood. The sample's cell subset or site, from its label and the paper: cells isolated with a human naive T-cell isolation kit. The CDR3 loop reads CASSLAGGYEQYF. The sequenced DNA: TGTGCCAGCAGCTTAGCAGGGGGGTACGAGCAGTACTTC.